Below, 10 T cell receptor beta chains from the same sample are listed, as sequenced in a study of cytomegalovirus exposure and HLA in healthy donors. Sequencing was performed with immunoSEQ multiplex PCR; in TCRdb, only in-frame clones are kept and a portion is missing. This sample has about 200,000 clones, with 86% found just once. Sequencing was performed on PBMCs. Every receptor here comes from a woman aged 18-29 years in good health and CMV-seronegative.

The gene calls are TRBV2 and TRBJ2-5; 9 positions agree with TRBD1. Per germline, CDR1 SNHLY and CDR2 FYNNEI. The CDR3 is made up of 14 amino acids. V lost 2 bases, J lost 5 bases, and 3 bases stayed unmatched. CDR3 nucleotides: TGTGCCAGCAGTGAAACAGGGGGCTGGGAGACCCAGTACTTC. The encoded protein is CASSETGGWETQYF.

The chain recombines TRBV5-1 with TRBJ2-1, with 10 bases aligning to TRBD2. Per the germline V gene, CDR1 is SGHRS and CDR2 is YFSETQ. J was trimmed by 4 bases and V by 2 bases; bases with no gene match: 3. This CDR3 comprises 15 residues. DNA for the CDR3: TGCGCCAGCAGCTTAGGACTAGCGGCTTACAATGAGCAGTTCTTC. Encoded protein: CASSLGLAAYNEQFF.

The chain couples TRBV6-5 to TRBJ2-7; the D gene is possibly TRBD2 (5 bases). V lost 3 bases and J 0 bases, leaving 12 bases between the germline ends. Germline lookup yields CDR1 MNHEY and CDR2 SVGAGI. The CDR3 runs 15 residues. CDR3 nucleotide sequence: TGTGCCAGCAGTTATAGGGAAGGGAGCTCCTACGAGCAGTACTTC. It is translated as CASSYREGSSYEQYF.

CDR3 bases: TGTGCCAGCAGACAAGAGGGGGGGAGGTACACTGAAGCTTTCTTT. As protein: CASRQEGGRYTEAFF. The V gene is TRBV2, the J gene TRBJ1-1; maybe TRBD1 (6 bases). CDR3 length: 15 amino acids. The V gene lost 6 bases and the J gene lost 3 bases, with 17 bases spanning the gap. CDR1 is SNHLY, CDR2 FYNNEI, per germline.

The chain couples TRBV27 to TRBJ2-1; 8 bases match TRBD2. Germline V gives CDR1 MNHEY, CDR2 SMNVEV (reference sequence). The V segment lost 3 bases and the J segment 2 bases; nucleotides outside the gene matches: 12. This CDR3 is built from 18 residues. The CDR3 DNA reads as TGTGCCAGCAGTTTTGGAATAAGGGCGGGGGGCACCTACAATGAGCAGTTCTTC. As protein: CASSFGIRAGGTYNEQFF.

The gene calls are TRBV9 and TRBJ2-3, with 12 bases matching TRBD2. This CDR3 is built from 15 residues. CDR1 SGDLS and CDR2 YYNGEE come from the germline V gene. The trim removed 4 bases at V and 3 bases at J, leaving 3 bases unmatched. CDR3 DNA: TGTGCCAGCAGCCAGGGGACTAGCGGGACAGATACGCAGTATTTT. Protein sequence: CASSQGTSGTDTQYF.

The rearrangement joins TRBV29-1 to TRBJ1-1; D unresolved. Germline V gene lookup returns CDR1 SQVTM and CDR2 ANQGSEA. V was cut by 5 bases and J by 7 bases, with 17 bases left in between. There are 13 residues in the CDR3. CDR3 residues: CSVPDPSGDEAFF. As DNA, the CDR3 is TGCAGCGTTCCGGACCCCAGCGGGGATGAAGCTTTCTTT.

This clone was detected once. CDR3 DNA sequence: TGTGCCAGCAGCCCATCGACGGGGGGCACCACAGATACGCAGTATTTT. Translated, it gives CASSPSTGGTTDTQYF. V and J are TRBV9 and TRBJ2-3, with TRBD2 as a possible D gene (7 bases). Trimming removed 4 bases from V and 2 bases from J, with 17 bases in between. The CDR3 runs 16 residues. The germline V gene has CDR1 SGDLS and CDR2 YYNGEE.

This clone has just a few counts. CDR3 DNA sequence: TGCGCCAGCAGCTTTAAGGGGGGGAAAGCAGATACGCAGTATTTT. This codes for CASSFKGGKADTQYF. This chain connects TRBV5-1 to TRBJ2-3, with a tentative D call TRBD2 (7 bases). Germline CDR1 is SGHRS and CDR2 is YFSETQ. This CDR3 has 15 amino acids. Trimming pared 2 bases from V and 4 bases from J, leaving 14 bases between. Based on the CDR3 plus reference TRBV5-1 and TRBJ2-3, the full variable domain is KAGVTQTPRYLIKTRGQQVTLSCSPISGHRSVSWYQQTPGQGLQFLFEYFSETQRNKGNFPGRFSGRQFSNSRSEMNVSTLELGDSALYLCASSFKGGKADTQYFGPGTRLTVL.

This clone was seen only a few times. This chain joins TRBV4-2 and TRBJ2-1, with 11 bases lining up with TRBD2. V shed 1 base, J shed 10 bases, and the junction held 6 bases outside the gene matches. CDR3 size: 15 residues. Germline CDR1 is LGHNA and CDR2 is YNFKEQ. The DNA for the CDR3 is TGTGCCAGCAGCCAAGTAGCGGGGGGGCCGGGGGAGCAGTTCTTC. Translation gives CASSQVAGGPGEQFF.